This T cell receptor (beta chain) came from a study of blood T cell repertoires in COVID-19. Clones were read by immunoSEQ multiplex PCR, and TCRdb kept only the in-frame ones, dropping some. Of some 77,000 clones listed, around 91% are singletons. CDR3 length: 15 residues. J was trimmed by 0 bases and V by 0 bases; bases with no gene match: 0. The germline V gene encodes CDR1 SGHTS and CDR2 YDEGEE. This clone was recorded once. This receptor was obtained from a woman older than 75 with active or convalescent COVID-19. The chain carries TRBV5-8 and TRBJ1-5; 7 bases are a match to TRBD1. What was sequenced was peripheral blood. The CDR3 coding sequence is TGTGCCAGCAGCTTGGAGGGGGCTAGCAATCAGCCCCAGCATTTT. This sequence encodes CASSLEGASNQPQHF. Full variable domain (outside the CDR3, taken from reference TRBV5-8 and TRBJ1-5): EAGVTQSPTHLIKTRGQQATLRCSPISGHTSVYWYQQALGLGLQFLLWYDEGEERNRGNFPPRFSGRQFPNYSSELNVNALELEDSALYLCASSLEGASNQPQHFGDGTRLSIL.